Included here is one T cell receptor beta chain sequence, with context. In assigning cohorts, the study relied on participant-reported clinical history. Donors in Cohort 3 who had recovered were those with two negative PCRs, healthcare professional clearance, or resolution of their symptoms. Using immunoSEQ multiplex PCR, the repertoire was profiled, and TCRdb retains in-frame clones only, with some absent. In the table there are approximately 200,000 clones, approximately 81% of which are singletons. This record comes from a study of blood T cell repertoires in COVID-19. Study-level background: PBMCs, B-cell-depleted T cells, or T cells were the source of the cDNA or gDNA that made up the material.

The CDR3 contains 14 residues. Trimming took 7 bases from V and 2 from J, leaving 12 bases between them. The germline gives CDR1 MGHDK, CDR2 SYGVNS. This receptor was identified in a man aged 40-49 years who had recovered from COVID-19. The source material was PBMCs or T cells enriched from blood (not recorded which). V gene TRBV25-1 combines with J gene TRBJ1-5, with a possible D match to TRBD1 (5 bases). CDR3 nucleotide sequence: TGTGCCAGCACAGAAGGCAGGGGCAATCAGCCCCAGCATTTT. Protein: CASTEGRGNQPQHF. Combining the CDR3 with reference TRBV25-1 and TRBJ1-5 gives the whole variable domain EADIYQTPRYLVIGTGKKITLECSQTMGHDKMYWYQQDPGMELHLIHYSYGVNSTEKGDLSSESTVSRIRTEHFPLTLESARPSHTSQYLCASTEGRGNQPQHFGDGTRLSIL.